This T cell receptor beta chain was captured by sequencing in a study of T cell changes during pregnancy in multiple sclerosis (dated by TCRdb to 2018 to 2020). Context from the whole study: The study looked at changes in the T cell repertoire across pregnancy in women with multiple sclerosis.

On this clone: Its antigen specificity is not known. Per-base quality was not reported, and no clone a single base away is much larger than it.

Library preparation used the immunoSEQ multiplex PCR assay. Here the immuneACCESS table is served through TCRdb, limited to in-frame sequences with V and J called. Missing clones are a known gap in these copies; in checked studies unresolved V genes cover under half, and the rest lacks a known reason. The sample includes roughly 64,000 clones, with about 96% observed a single time. 2.5% of the sample rests with the top ten. The V and J ends are trimmed by 6 bases and 5 bases, leaving 16 bases between them. The germline V gene (reference sequence) gives CDR1 as MNHEY and CDR2 as SMNVEV. Counted from cysteine to phenylalanine, this CDR3 has 15 amino acids. Only CDR3 DNA is held: 45 bases, read in frame from base 1.

Sequencing was performed on CD8+ T cells from peripheral blood mononuclear cells, taken after pregnancy. The origin of this receptor is a female donor with multiple sclerosis, enrolled in a pregnancy study. The chain links TRBV27 with TRBJ2-2, with TRBD1 tentatively as D gene (5 bases match). The sequence in DNA is TGTGCCAGCAGCCCTGTGTCTGGGGCGACCGGGGAGCTGTTTTTT. It codes for CASSPVSGATGELFF.